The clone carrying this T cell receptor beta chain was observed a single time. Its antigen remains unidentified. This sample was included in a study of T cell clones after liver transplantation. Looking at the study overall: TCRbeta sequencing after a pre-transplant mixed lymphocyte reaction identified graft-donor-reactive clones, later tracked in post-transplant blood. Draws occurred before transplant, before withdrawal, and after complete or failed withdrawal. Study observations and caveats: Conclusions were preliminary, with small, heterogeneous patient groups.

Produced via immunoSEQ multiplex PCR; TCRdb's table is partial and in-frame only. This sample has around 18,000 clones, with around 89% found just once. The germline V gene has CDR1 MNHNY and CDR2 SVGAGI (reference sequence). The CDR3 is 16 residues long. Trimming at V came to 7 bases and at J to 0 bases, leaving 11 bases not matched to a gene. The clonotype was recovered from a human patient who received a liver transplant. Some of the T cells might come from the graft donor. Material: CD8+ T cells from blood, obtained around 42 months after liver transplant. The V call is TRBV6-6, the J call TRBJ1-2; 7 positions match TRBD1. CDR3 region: CASIQNHRGANYGYTF. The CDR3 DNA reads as TGTGCCAGCATCCAGAACCACAGGGGAGCTAACTATGGCTACACCTTC.